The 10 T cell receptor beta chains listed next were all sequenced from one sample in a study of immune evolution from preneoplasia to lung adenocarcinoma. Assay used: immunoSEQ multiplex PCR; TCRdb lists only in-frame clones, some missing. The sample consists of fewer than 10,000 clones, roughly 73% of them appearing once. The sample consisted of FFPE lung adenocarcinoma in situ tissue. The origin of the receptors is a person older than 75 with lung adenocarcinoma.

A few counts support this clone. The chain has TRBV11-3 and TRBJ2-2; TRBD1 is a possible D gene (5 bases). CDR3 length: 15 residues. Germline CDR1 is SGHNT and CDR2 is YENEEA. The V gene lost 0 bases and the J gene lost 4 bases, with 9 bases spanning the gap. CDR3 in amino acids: CASSLDGAITGELFF. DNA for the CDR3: TGTGCCAGCAGCTTAGATGGGGCTATCACCGGGGAGCTGTTTTTT.

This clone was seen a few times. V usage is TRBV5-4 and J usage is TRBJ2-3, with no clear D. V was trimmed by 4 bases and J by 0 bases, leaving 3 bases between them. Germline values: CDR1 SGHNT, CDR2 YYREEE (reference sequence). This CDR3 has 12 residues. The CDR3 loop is CASSKSTDTQYF. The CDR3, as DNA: TGTGCCAGCAGCAAAAGCACAGATACGCAGTATTTT.

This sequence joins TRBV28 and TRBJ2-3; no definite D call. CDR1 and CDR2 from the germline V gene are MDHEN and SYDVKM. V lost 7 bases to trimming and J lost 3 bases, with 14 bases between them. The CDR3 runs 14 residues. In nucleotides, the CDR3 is TGTGCCAGCATGGCCCCAGTTAGGACAGATACGCAGTATTTT. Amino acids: CASMAPVRTDTQYF.

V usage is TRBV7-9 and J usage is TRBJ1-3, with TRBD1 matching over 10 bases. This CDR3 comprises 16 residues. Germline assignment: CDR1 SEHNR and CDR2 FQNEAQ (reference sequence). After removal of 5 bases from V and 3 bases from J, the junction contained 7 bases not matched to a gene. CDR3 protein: CASSPTTGGFGNTIYF. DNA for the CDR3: TGTGCCAGCAGCCCAACGACAGGGGGCTTTGGAAACACCATATATTTT.

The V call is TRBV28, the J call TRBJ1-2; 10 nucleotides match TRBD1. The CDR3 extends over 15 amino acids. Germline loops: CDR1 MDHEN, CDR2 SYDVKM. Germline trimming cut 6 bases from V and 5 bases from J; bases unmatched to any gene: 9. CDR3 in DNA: TGTGCCAGCAGGCCCGGGGACAGGGGTGGTTATGGCTACACCTTC. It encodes CASRPGDRGGYGYTF.

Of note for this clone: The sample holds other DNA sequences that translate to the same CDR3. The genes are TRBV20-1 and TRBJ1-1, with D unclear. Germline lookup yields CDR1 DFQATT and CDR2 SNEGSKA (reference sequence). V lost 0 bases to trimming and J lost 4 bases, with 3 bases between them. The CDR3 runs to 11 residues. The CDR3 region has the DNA TGCAGTGCTAGAGAACTCACTGAAGCTTTCTTT. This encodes CSARELTEAFF.

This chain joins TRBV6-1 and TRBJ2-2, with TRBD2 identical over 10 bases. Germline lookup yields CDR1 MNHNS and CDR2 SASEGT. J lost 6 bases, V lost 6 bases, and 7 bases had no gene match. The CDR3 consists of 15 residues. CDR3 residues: CASRAGGPYAGELFF. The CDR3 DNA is TGTGCCAGCAGAGCGGGGGGGCCCTACGCCGGGGAGCTGTTTTTT.

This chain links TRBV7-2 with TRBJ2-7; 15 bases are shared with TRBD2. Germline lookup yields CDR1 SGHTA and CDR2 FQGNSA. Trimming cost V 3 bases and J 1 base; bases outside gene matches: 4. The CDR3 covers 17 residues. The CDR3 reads CASSFPGLAGGSYEQYF. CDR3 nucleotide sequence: TGTGCCAGCAGCTTTCCGGGACTAGCGGGGGGTTCCTACGAGCAGTACTTC.

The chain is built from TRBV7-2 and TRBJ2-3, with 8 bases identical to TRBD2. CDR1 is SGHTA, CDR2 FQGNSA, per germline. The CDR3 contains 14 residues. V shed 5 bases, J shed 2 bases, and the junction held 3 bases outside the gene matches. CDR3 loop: CASSNGLATDTQYF. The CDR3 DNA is TGTGCCAGCAGCAACGGACTAGCCACAGATACGCAGTATTTT.

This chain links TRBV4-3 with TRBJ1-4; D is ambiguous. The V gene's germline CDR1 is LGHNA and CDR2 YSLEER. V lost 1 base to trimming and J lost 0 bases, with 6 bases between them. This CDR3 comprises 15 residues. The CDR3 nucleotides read TGCGCCAGCAGCCAAGTAAGCCCAACTAATGAAAAACTGTTTTTT. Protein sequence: CASSQVSPTNEKLFF.